This T cell receptor beta chain comes out of a study of T-cell memory formation after mild COVID-19. Study at large: Clusters were largely donor specific. Study-wide findings and caveats: Unconfirmed was the SARS-CoV-2 specificity of second-wave clones that peaked on day 37.

CDR1 LNHNV and CDR2 YYDKDF come from the germline V gene (reference sequence). The V gene lost 1 base and the J gene lost 5 bases, with 6 bases spanning the gap. This CDR3 has 12 amino acids. 5'RACE with constant-segment primers yielded barcoded, UMI-tagged TCR alpha and TCR beta cDNA libraries. MiXCR was run by TCRdb on the 5' RACE reads, yielding one entry per CDR3 protein. The sample shows hundreds of thousands of distinct CDR3 sequences, about a fifth of them seen only once. Details on this clonotype: Its antigen is not known.

V and J are TRBV15 and TRBJ2-7; D uncertain. This clonotype was sampled from an adult woman who had mild COVID-19 (a few samples of this study predate the infection). Cell type and time point are not known. Sequencing input: PBMCs or a T cell subset sorted from them (not recorded which). The CDR3 loop is CATSRGTDEQYF. CDR3 bases: TGTGCCACCAGCAGAGGAACAGACGAGCAGTACTTC.